Listed here are 22 T cell receptor beta chains from one sample, sequenced in a study of vaccination effects on CD4 cells after COVID-19. TCRdb keeps only in-frame clones here, not all; method: immunoSEQ multiplex PCR. The repertoire holds 25,000 to 35,000 clones, approximately 70% seen once, with roughly 15% in the top ten. Sequencing in the ViraFEST assay came after antigen-specific CD4+ T cells had been expanded with viral peptide pools, which were used to stimulate PBMC. Subsequent to a culture period of about ten days, CD4+ T cells were isolated. Each participant was given two doses of one vaccine (BNT162b2 or mRNA-1273). These receptors have no identified antigens. The material was CD4+ T cells from PBMCs cultured with HCoV-229E spike peptides, obtained after COVID-19 vaccination. The receptors stem from a human donor who received a COVID-19 vaccine.

V is TRBV18 and J is TRBJ1-1; D ambiguous. Germline V gene sequence: CDR1 KGHSH, CDR2 LQKENI. V lost 1 base and J lost 2, with 8 bases in between. The CDR3 is 14 amino acids. As DNA, the CDR3 is TGTGCCAGCTCACCACGCGCTTCAAACACTGAAGCTTTCTTT. Amino acids: CASSPRASNTEAFF.

This sequence joins TRBV18 and TRBJ2-7; tentative D call: TRBD1 (6 bases). Germline V gives CDR1 KGHSH, CDR2 LQKENI. Trimming removed 1 base from V and 1 base from J, with 11 bases in between. There are 15 residues in the CDR3. CDR3 coding DNA: TGTGCCAGCTCACCACTCGGGACACCTTCCTACGAGCAGTACTTC. Its translation is CASSPLGTPSYEQYF.

This chain links TRBV6-6 with TRBJ2-1; possibly TRBD2 for D (6 bases). CDR3 length: 16 amino acids. The germline CDR1 and CDR2 sequences are MNHNY and SVGAGI (reference sequence). Trimming removed 4 bases from V and 8 bases from J, with 21 bases in between. In nucleotides, the CDR3 is TGTGCCAGCAGTTTAAGGGAGTCGGGGGTTTGGGATGAGCAGTTCTTC. This gives the protein CASSLRESGVWDEQFF.

This clone has more than one count but fewer than ten. The chain is built from TRBV6-4 and TRBJ2-2, with TRBD2 matching 10 bases. The CDR3 has 15 residues. Germline V gene data show CDR1 as MRHNA and CDR2 as SNTAGT. The trim removed 7 bases at V and 3 bases at J, leaving 5 bases unmatched. CDR3 DNA sequence: TGTGCCAGCAAGACGCTAGCGGGAGACACCGGGGAGCTGTTTTTT. It specifies CASKTLAGDTGELFF.

V is TRBV5-5 and J is TRBJ2-7; 12 nucleotides agree with TRBD2. The CDR3 consists of 14 residues. The V and J ends lost 4 bases and 3 bases, in that order; junction bases with no gene match: 2. Germline values: CDR1 SGHKS, CDR2 YYEKEE (reference sequence). In DNA form, the CDR3 reads TGTGCCAGCAGCCCGGGACTAGCGGGCTACGAGCAGTACTTC. It is translated as CASSPGLAGYEQYF.

V usage is TRBV9 and J usage is TRBJ2-5; 8 nucleotides match TRBD2. This CDR3 spans 14 amino acids. Germline CDR1 and CDR2: SGDLS and YYNGEE. Trimming cost V 1 base and J 5 bases; bases outside gene matches: 4. CDR3 nucleotide sequence: TGTGCCAGCAGCGTATACGCTAGCGGGGAGACCCAGTACTTC. It yields the protein CASSVYASGETQYF.

CDR3 nucleotide sequence: TGTGCCAGCAGTTTATCGGGTCTCCCAGGGGGCTACGAGCAGTACTTC. This translates into CASSLSGLPGGYEQYF. The chain carries TRBV27 and TRBJ2-7, with 7 bases lining up with TRBD1. This CDR3 is 16 amino acids long. Germline lookup yields CDR1 MNHEY and CDR2 SMNVEV (reference sequence). V shed 0 bases, J shed 3 bases, and the junction held 8 bases outside the gene matches.

The chain combines TRBV25-1 with TRBJ1-2, with D perhaps TRBD1 (6 bases). Germline assignment: CDR1 MGHDK and CDR2 SYGVNS. The CDR3 has 14 residues. The V and J ends lost 3 bases and 6 bases respectively, with 14 bases between them. DNA of the CDR3: TGTGCCAGCAGTGATCCCGCAGACAGGCATGGCTACACCTTC. This gives the protein CASSDPADRHGYTF.

This clone occurred once. CDR3 protein: CASSARTVAGNTIYF. The CDR3, as DNA: TGTGCCAGCAGCGCTAGGACAGTAGCTGGAAACACCATATATTTT. The V and J genes are TRBV9 and TRBJ1-3; possibly TRBD1 for D (6 bases). Trimming took 3 bases from V and 2 from J, leaving 12 bases between them. The CDR3 loop spans 15 amino acids. CDR1 and CDR2 from the germline V gene are SGDLS and YYNGEE.

V is TRBV3-1 (or the pseudogene TRBV3-2) and J is TRBJ2-3; 14 bases match TRBD2. The CDR3 spans 17 residues. V lost 2 bases and J lost 7; bases outside the gene matches: 8. CDR1 and CDR2 (germline): LGHDT, YNNKEL (reference sequence). The CDR3 region is CASSQRGLAGGRNTQYF. CDR3 nucleotide sequence: TGTGCCAGCAGCCAACGCGGACTAGCGGGAGGTCGGAATACGCAGTATTTT.

This clone has more than one count but fewer than ten. The CDR3 region is CASSQPGERAYEQYF. The CDR3, as DNA: TGCGCCAGCAGCCAACCAGGGGAAAGGGCCTACGAGCAGTACTTC. The rearrangement links TRBV4-1 to TRBJ2-7, with D perhaps matching TRBD1 (6 bases). V was clipped by 2 bases and J by 2 bases, with 13 bases between them. CDR3 length: 15 amino acids. Germline assignment: CDR1 MGHRA and CDR2 YSYEKL.

Written as DNA, the CDR3 is TGCGCCAGCAGCCAGCCTGCCTTCTCCTACGAGCAGTACTTC. Its translation is CASSQPAFSYEQYF. J is TRBJ2-7 and V is TRBV4-1; D gene ambiguous. The CDR3 extends over 14 amino acids. In germline, CDR1 is MGHRA, CDR2 YSYEKL. Trimming left V 3 bases short and J 0 bases short, with 9 bases between.

The count of this clone is one. CDR3 DNA sequence: TGTGCCAGCAGCTTAAGGGAGCTCGGGGGAAAGACCGGGGAGCTGTTTTTT. This gives the protein CASSLRELGGKTGELFF. The rearrangement uses TRBV7-7 and TRBJ2-2; weak D call: TRBD2 (6 bases). The germline V gene has CDR1 SSHAT and CDR2 FNYEAQ (reference sequence). V lost 2 bases and J 5 bases, leaving 18 bases between the germline ends. The CDR3 loop spans 17 amino acids.

The chain uses TRBV6-1 and TRBJ1-2; 10 positions agree with TRBD1. Germline CDR1 and CDR2: MNHNS and SASEGT. This CDR3 contains 16 residues. V lost 8 bases and J lost 6; bases outside the gene matches: 15. The CDR3 sequence is CASGGTGDGRRNGYTF. The CDR3 DNA reads as TGTGCCAGCGGTGGGACAGGGGACGGACGGAGAAATGGCTACACCTTC.

The rearrangement uses TRBV11-3 and TRBJ2-1, with D tentatively TRBD1 or TRBD2 (5 bases each). There are 14 residues in the CDR3. The germline V gene encodes CDR1 SGHNT and CDR2 YENEEA. V lost 2 bases to trimming and J lost 8 bases, with 13 bases between them. CDR3 in amino acids: CASSLMGVRDEQFF. CDR3 DNA: TGTGCCAGCAGCTTAATGGGGGTCAGGGATGAGCAGTTCTTC.

The chain combines TRBV19 with TRBJ2-7, with D unresolved. V was shortened by 5 bases and J by 6 bases, with 8 bases between the two germline ends. The CDR3 is 11 amino acids. From germline, CDR1 is LNHDA and CDR2 SQIVND (reference sequence). This CDR3 is CASSLASEQYF. CDR3 bases: TGTGCCAGTAGTCTGGCAAGCGAGCAGTACTTC.

The V call is TRBV7-9, the J call TRBJ1-5; the D is unclear. Germline-derived CDR1 and CDR2 are SEHNR and FQNEAQ (reference sequence). The CDR3 spans 15 residues. With 1 base removed from V and 1 base from J, the gap between germline ends came to 8 bases. CDR3 DNA sequence: TGTGCCAGCAGCTTAGGTTCGGGAAGCAATCAGCCCCAGCATTTT. As protein: CASSLGSGSNQPQHF.

The rearrangement uses TRBV20-1 and TRBJ1-2, with D unresolved. The CDR3 is made up of 12 amino acids. V lost 3 bases and J 7 bases, leaving 12 bases between the germline ends. The germline CDR1 and CDR2 sequences are DFQATT and SNEGSKA (reference sequence). CDR3 nucleotides: TGCAGTGCTAGTCTGGAGTCGGGTGGCTACACCTTC. Protein: CSASLESGGYTF.

This clone was seen a few times. The chain uses TRBV5-5 and TRBJ2-1; D remains ambiguous. Trimming removed 6 bases at V and 6 bases at J, with 22 bases between. This CDR3 has 16 residues. CDR1 and CDR2 (germline): SGHKS, YYEKEE (reference sequence). CDR3 region: CASIPQPGYSINEQFF. In DNA form, the CDR3 reads TGTGCCAGCATCCCTCAACCAGGATATAGCATCAATGAGCAGTTCTTC.

This clone was seen a few times. CDR3 loop: CASSYNTGELFF. CDR3 bases: TGTGCCAGCAGCTATAACACCGGGGAGCTGTTTTTT. V is TRBV11-3 and J is TRBJ2-2; D unresolved. The CDR3 has 12 residues. The V end lost 4 bases, the J end lost 2 bases, and 2 bases lay between the germline ends. CDR1 and CDR2 from the germline V gene are SGHNT and YENEEA.

The chain recombines TRBV11-1 with TRBJ2-5; 7 nucleotides match TRBD2. Germline V gene sequence: CDR1 SGHAT, CDR2 FQDESV (reference sequence). V lost 5 bases, J lost 3 bases, and 9 bases stayed unmatched. The CDR3 is made up of 15 amino acids. CDR3 in amino acids: CASSKRTSLKETQYF. The CDR3 DNA reads TGTGCCAGCAGCAAGAGGACTAGTCTGAAAGAGACCCAGTACTTC.

The chain links TRBV5-6 to TRBJ2-1, with D possibly matching TRBD2 (5 bases). CDR3 length equals 13 residues. Looked up from germline, CDR1 is SGHDT and CDR2 is YYEEEE. V gave up 4 bases and J gave up 8 bases, with 13 bases separating them. The CDR3 sequence: CASSSIVSDEQFF. CDR3 DNA sequence: TGTGCCAGCAGCAGCATCGTTAGCGATGAGCAGTTCTTC.